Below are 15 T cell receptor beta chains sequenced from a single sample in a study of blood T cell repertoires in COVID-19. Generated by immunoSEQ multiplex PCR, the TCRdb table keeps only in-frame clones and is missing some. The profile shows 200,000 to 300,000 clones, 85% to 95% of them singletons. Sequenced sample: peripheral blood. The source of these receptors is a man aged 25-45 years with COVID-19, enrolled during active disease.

The chain's CDR3 is CASSEAWQGARTSQPQHF. The CDR3 DNA sequence: TGTGCCAGCAGTGAAGCCTGGCAGGGGGCGCGAACCAGTCAGCCCCAGCATTTT. The chain combines TRBV6-1 with TRBJ1-5; 8 bases agree with TRBD1. Germline assignment: CDR1 MNHNS and CDR2 SASEGT. V was pared by 0 bases and J by 6 bases, with 13 bases of the junction left unmatched. The CDR3 has 18 residues.

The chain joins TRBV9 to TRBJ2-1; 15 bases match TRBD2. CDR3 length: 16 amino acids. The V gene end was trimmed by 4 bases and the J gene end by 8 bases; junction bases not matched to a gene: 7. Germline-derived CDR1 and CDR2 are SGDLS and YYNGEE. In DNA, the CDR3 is TGTGCCAGCAGCCCCCGGACTAGCGGGGGGGCCTATGAGCAGTTCTTC. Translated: CASSPRTSGGAYEQFF.

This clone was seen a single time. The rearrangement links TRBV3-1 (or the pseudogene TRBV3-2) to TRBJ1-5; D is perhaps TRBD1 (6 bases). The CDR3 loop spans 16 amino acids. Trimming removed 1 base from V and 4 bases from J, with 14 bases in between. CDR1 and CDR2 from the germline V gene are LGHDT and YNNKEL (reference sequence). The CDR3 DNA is TGTGCCAGCAGCCAAGCAGGGGATCCCAATAATCAGCCCCAGCATTTT. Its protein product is CASSQAGDPNNQPQHF.

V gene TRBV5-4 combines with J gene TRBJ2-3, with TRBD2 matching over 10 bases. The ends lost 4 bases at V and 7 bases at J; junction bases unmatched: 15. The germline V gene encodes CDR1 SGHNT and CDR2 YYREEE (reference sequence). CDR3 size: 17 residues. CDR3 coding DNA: TGTGCCAGCAGCCCGCCCGGTAGCGGGGGGCTTTGGAATACGCAGTATTTT. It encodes CASSPPGSGGLWNTQYF. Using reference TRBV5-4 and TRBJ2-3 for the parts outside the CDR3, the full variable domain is ETGVTQSPTHLIKTRGQQVTLRCSSQSGHNTVSWYQQALGQGPQFIFQYYREEENGRGNFPPRFSGLQFPNYSSELNVNALELDDSALYLCASSPPGSGGLWNTQYFGPGTRLTVL.

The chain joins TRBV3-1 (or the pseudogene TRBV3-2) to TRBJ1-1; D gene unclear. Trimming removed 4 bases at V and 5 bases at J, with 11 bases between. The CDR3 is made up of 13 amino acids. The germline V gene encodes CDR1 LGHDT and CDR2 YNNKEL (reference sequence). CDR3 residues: CASSLNMVTEAFF. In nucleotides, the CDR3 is TGTGCCAGCAGCCTAAACATGGTGACTGAAGCTTTCTTT.

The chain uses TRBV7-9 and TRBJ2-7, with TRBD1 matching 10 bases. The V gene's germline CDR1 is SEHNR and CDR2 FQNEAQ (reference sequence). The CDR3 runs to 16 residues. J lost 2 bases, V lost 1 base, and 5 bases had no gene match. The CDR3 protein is CASSLGGGTGAYEQYF. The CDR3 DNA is TGTGCCAGCAGCTTAGGGGGAGGGACAGGGGCCTACGAGCAGTACTTC.

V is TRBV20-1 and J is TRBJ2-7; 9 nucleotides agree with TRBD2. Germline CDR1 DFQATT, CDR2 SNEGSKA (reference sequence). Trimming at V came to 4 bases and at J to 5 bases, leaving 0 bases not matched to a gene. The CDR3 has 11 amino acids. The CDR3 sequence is CSAKRGDEQYF. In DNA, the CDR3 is TGCAGTGCTAAGCGGGGGGACGAGCAGTACTTC.

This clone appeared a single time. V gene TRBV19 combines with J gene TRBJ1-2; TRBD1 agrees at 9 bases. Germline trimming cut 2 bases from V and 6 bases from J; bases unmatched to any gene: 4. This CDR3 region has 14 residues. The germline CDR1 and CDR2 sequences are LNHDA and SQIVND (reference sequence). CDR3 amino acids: CASSIIDRGDGYTF. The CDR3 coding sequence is TGTGCCAGTAGTATAATTGACAGGGGGGATGGCTACACCTTC.

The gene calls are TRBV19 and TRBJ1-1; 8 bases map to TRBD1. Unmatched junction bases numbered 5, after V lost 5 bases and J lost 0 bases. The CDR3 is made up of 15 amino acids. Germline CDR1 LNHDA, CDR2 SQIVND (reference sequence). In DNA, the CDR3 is TGTGCCAGTAGTCTACCGACAGGGGTGAACACTGAAGCTTTCTTT. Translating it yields CASSLPTGVNTEAFF.

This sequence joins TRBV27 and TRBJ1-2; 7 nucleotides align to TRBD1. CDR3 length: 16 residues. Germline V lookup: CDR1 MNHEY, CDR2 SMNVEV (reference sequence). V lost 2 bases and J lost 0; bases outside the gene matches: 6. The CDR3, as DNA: TGTGCCAGCAGTTTAAGGGGGGACAGAGCTAACTATGGCTACACCTTC. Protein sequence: CASSLRGDRANYGYTF.

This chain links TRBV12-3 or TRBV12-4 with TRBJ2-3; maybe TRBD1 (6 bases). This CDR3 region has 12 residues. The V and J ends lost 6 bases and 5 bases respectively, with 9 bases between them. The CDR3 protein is CASSQGGDTQYF. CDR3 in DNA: TGTGCCAGCAGCCAAGGGGGAGATACGCAGTATTTT.

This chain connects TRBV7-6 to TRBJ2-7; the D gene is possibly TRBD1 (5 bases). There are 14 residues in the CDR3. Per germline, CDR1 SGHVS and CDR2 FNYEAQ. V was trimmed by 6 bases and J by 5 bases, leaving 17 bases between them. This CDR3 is CASSRRVGVDEQYF. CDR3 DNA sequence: TGTGCCAGCAGTCGCAGGGTCGGTGTCGACGAGCAGTACTTC. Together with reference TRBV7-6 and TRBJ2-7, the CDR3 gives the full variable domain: GAGVSQSPRYKVTKRGQDVALRCDPISGHVSLYWYRQALGQGPEFLTYFNYEAQQDKSGLPNDRFSAERPEGSISTLTIQRTEQRDSAMYRCASSRRVGVDEQYFGPGTRLTVT.

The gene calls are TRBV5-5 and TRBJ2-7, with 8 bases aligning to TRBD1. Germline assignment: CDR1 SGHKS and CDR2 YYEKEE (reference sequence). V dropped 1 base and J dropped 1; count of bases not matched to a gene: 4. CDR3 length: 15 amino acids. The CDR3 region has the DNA TGTGCCAGCAGCTTGCAGGGGGCGTTGTCCTACGAGCAGTACTTC. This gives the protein CASSLQGALSYEQYF.

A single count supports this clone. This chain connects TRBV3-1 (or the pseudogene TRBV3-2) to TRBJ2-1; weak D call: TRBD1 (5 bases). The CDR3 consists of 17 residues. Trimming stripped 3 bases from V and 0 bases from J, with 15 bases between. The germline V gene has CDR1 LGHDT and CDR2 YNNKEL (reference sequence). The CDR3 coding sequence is TGTGCCAGCAGCCATACGGGTGGACATCACTCCTACAATGAGCAGTTCTTC. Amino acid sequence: CASSHTGGHHSYNEQFF.

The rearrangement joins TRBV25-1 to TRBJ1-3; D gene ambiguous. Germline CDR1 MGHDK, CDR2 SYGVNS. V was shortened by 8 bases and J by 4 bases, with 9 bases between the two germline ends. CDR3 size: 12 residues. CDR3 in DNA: TGTGCCAGCCGTCTATCCGGAAACACCATATATTTT. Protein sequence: CASRLSGNTIYF.